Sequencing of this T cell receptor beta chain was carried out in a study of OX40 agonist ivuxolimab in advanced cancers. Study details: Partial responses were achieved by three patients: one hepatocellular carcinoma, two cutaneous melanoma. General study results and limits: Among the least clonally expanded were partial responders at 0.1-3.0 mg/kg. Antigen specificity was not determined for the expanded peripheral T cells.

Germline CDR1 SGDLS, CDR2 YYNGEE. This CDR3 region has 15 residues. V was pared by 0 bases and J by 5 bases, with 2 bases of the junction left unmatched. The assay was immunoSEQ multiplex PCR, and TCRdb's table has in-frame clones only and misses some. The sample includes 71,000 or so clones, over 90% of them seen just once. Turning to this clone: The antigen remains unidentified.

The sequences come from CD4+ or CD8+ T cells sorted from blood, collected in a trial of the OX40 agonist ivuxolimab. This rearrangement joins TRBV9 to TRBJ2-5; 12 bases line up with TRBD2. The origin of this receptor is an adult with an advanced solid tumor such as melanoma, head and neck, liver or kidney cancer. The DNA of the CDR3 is TGTGCCAGCAGCGTAGAAACTAGCGGGGGGGAGACCCAGTACTTC. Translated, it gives CASSVETSGGETQYF.